These 21 T cell receptor beta chains were sequenced from one sample in a study of T cell responses to AZD1222 COVID-19 vaccine (dated by TCRdb to the early 2020s). The sample's time point label is to be understood as: baseline before first vaccination. Library method: the immunoSEQ multiplex PCR assay. The clones in this table, taken by TCRdb from immuneACCESS, are in-frame only. Not every clone is retained; where verified, under half of the shortfall comes from an unresolved V gene, and the cause of the rest is unknown. The table for this sample lists tens of thousands of clones; approximately 80% of them were counted only once. 15% to 25% of the sample is taken by the ten largest. This material consisted of peripheral blood, taken on day 0 of AZD1222 vaccination. Receptors originate from an adult in good health.

V gene TRBV7-2 combines with J gene TRBJ2-5; 13 bases fit TRBD2. CDR3 length: 15 amino acids. The trim removed 3 bases at V and 6 bases at J, leaving 4 bases unmatched. Germline CDR1 is SGHTA and CDR2 is FQGNSA. This CDR3 is CASSLALAGGQTQYF. The CDR3, as DNA: TGTGCCAGCAGCTTGGCACTAGCGGGAGGGCAGACCCAGTACTTC.

The chain is built from TRBV19 and TRBJ2-7; TRBD1 is a possible D gene (6 bases). The CDR3 is made up of 13 amino acids. V lost 4 bases and J 1 base, leaving 8 bases between the germline ends. The V gene's germline CDR1 is LNHDA and CDR2 SQIVND (reference sequence). The CDR3 coding sequence is TGTGCCAGTAGTAGGGACATTTCCTACGAGCAGTACGTC. It encodes CASSRDISYEQYV.

This rearrangement joins TRBV12-3 or TRBV12-4 to TRBJ2-5; D not certain. This CDR3 is built from 13 residues. Trimming took 3 bases from V and 2 from J, leaving 7 bases between them. CDR3 sequence reads: CASSFGPQETQYF. CDR3 nucleotides: TGTGCCAGCAGTTTTGGCCCTCAAGAGACCCAGTACTTC.

This clone appeared once. V gene TRBV20-1 combines with J gene TRBJ1-1; 8 bases match TRBD1. V gave up 6 bases and J gave up 7 bases; unmatched junction bases: 4. The CDR3 sequence is 11 residues long. Germline CDR1 reads DFQATT; CDR2 reads SNEGSKA (reference sequence). CDR3: CSAAGQGEAFF. The CDR3 DNA reads TGCAGTGCAGCCGGACAGGGTGAAGCTTTCTTT.

The chain carries TRBV18 and TRBJ1-2, with 9 bases lining up with TRBD1. Germline V lookup: CDR1 KGHSH, CDR2 LQKENI. CDR3 length: 15 residues. Trimming took 3 bases from V and 7 from J; bases not matched to a gene: 9. The CDR3 is CASSPGTGRVVGYTF. The DNA of the CDR3 is TGTGCCAGCTCACCGGGGACAGGGCGGGTTGTTGGCTACACCTTC.

V and J are TRBV29-1 and TRBJ2-2; D remains ambiguous. This CDR3 spans 13 amino acids. CDR1 is SQVTM and CDR2 is ANQGSEA in the germline V gene. Trimming pared 8 bases from V and 13 bases from J, leaving 23 bases between. CDR3 in DNA: TGCAGCCCTCTAAGGCTAAGAACCCTAGTGCTGTTTTTT. This gives the protein CSPLRLRTLVLFF.

The chain is built from TRBV6-5 and TRBJ1-1; 8 positions agree with TRBD1. CDR3 length: 15 residues. Germline loops: CDR1 MNHEY, CDR2 SVGAGI. Trimming cost V 5 bases and J 1 base; bases outside gene matches: 6. The CDR3 DNA sequence: TGTGCCAGCAGTAAAAGCAGGGGGCGGAACACTGAAGCTTTCTTT. This sequence encodes CASSKSRGRNTEAFF.

This chain uses TRBV28 with TRBJ2-3; possible D gene TRBD1, 6 bases. This CDR3 has 14 amino acids. The germline V gene encodes CDR1 MDHEN and CDR2 SYDVKM. The V end was cut by 4 bases, the J end by 0 bases, with 8 bases between. CDR3 sequence: CASSSGQSTDTQYF. The CDR3 DNA follows: TGTGCCAGCAGTTCCGGACAGAGCACAGATACGCAGTATTTT.

This clone was counted once. The chain employs TRBV5-6 and TRBJ1-5, with D maybe TRBD1 (6 bases). V dropped 2 bases and J dropped 11 bases, with 17 bases sitting between them. Germline V gene sequence: CDR1 SGHDT, CDR2 YYEEEE. The CDR3 totals 14 residues. The CDR3 sequence: CASSFQGSSATQHF. As DNA, the CDR3 is TGTGCCAGCAGCTTTCAGGGGTCCTCCGCGACCCAGCATTTT.

The chain has TRBV4-1 and TRBJ2-2, with D possibly TRBD2 on 7 matching bases. Trimming removed 4 bases from V and 1 base from J, with 19 bases in between. CDR1 is MGHRA and CDR2 is YSYEKL in the germline V gene. The CDR3 sequence is 18 residues long. The CDR3 is CASSPRRGGLLNTGELFF. DNA of the CDR3: TGCGCCAGCAGCCCCAGGAGGGGGGGGTTGTTGAACACCGGGGAGCTGTTTTTT.

The rearrangement joins TRBV11-3 to TRBJ2-3, with 9 bases identical to TRBD2. This CDR3 has 16 amino acids. Germline CDR1 SGHNT, CDR2 YENEEA. The J segment lost 4 bases and the V segment lost 5 bases, leaving 10 bases of the junction unmatched. CDR3 sequence reads: CASSPPWGGRADTQYF. CDR3 nucleotide sequence: TGTGCCAGCAGCCCTCCGTGGGGCGGGAGGGCAGATACGCAGTATTTT.

This clone occurred a few times. The chain is built from TRBV19 and TRBJ1-6; D ambiguous. The CDR3 spans 14 residues. The V gene's germline CDR1 is LNHDA and CDR2 SQIVND (reference sequence). V dropped 7 bases and J dropped 7 bases, with 14 bases sitting between them. In DNA, the CDR3 is TGTGCCAGTACCACGATCGAGAGGAATTCACCCCTCCACTTT. Translating it yields CASTTIERNSPLHF.

The genes are TRBV2 and TRBJ2-2; 8 positions match TRBD1. Trimming removed 10 bases from V and 1 base from J; junction bases left unmatched: 2. The germline V gene has CDR1 SNHLY and CDR2 FYNNEI. This CDR3 comprises 13 residues. In nucleotides, the CDR3 is TGTGCCACCGGGACAGGGAACACCGGGGAGCTGTTTTTT. Its translation: CATGTGNTGELFF.

The chain joins TRBV18 to TRBJ2-2; D unresolved. There are 16 residues in the CDR3. Trimming took off 8 bases at V and 4 bases at J, with 20 bases between the two ends. CDR1 KGHSH and CDR2 LQKENI come from the germline V gene. CDR3: CASRRGRSLLTGELFF. The CDR3 DNA is TGTGCCAGCCGCCGAGGACGGTCCCTTCTCACCGGGGAGCTGTTTTTT.

The V and J genes are TRBV5-1 and TRBJ1-1, with D uncertain. The ends were cut back, 1 base at V and 3 bases at J, with 4 bases in the middle. The CDR3 runs 12 residues. Germline V gives CDR1 SGHRS, CDR2 YFSETQ. The CDR3 bases are TGCGCCAGCAGCTTGCTCGACACTGAAGCTTTCTTT. As protein: CASSLLDTEAFF.

The gene calls are TRBV7-3 and TRBJ2-2; D might be TRBD1 (6 bases). The V gene lost 3 bases and the J gene lost 0 bases, with 8 bases spanning the gap. Germline V gives CDR1 SGHTA, CDR2 FQGTGA. The CDR3 consists of 15 residues. The CDR3 nucleotides are TGTGCCAGCAGCTTCCGGACAGCGAACACCGGGGAGCTGTTTTTT. This codes for CASSFRTANTGELFF.

The rearrangement joins TRBV7-3 to TRBJ2-1; D is possibly TRBD2 (5 bases). Germline V lookup: CDR1 SGHTA, CDR2 FQGTGA. The CDR3 covers 12 residues. V was clipped by 4 bases and J by 7 bases, with 8 bases between them. CDR3 residues: CASSSPGNEQFF. The CDR3 nucleotides read TGTGCCAGCAGCTCACCGGGGAATGAGCAGTTCTTC. Supplemented by reference TRBV7-3 and TRBJ2-1, the full variable domain reads GAGVSQTPSNKVTEKGKYVELRCDPISGHTALYWYRQSLGQGPEFLIYFQGTGAADDSGLPNDRFFAVRPEGSVSTLKIQRTERGDSAVYLCASSSPGNEQFFGPGTRLTVL.

A remark on this clone: Germline and junction disagree at one end, which may indicate a read error. This rearrangement joins TRBV11-3 to TRBJ2-1, with D possibly being TRBD2 (7 bases). Looked up from germline, CDR1 is SGHNT and CDR2 is YENEEA. The CDR3 totals 12 residues. The CDR3 here is CASRKGGNEQFF. CDR3 nucleotides: TGTGCCAGCAGGAAGGGGGGGAATGAACAGTTCTTC.

The chain joins TRBV5-5 to TRBJ1-1; D is perhaps TRBD1 (5 bases). The CDR3 extends over 12 amino acids. The V end was cut by 1 base, the J end by 6 bases, with 7 bases between. Germline CDR1 reads SGHKS; CDR2 reads YYEKEE (reference sequence). CDR3 nucleotide sequence: TGTGCCAGCAGCTTGTGGGGCGCTGAAGCTTTCTTT. It translates to CASSLWGAEAFF.

The chain joins TRBV19 to TRBJ1-1, with 9 positions matching TRBD1. This CDR3 spans 14 amino acids. V lost 9 bases to trimming and J lost 1 base; unmatched junction nucleotides: 6. Per germline, CDR1 LNHDA and CDR2 SQIVND (reference sequence). CDR3 protein: CASRVTGGNTEAFF. CDR3 coding DNA: TGTGCCAGCCGCGTGACAGGGGGGAACACTGAAGCTTTCTTT.

This clone was seen only a few times. This CDR3 is CASSLPSGRPGYQETQYF. The DNA of the CDR3 is TGTGCCAGCAGTTTACCTAGCGGGAGGCCTGGGTACCAAGAGACCCAGTACTTC. This sequence joins TRBV28 and TRBJ2-5, with TRBD2 matching over 11 bases. The CDR3 sequence is 18 residues long. The V and J ends lost 2 bases and 0 bases, in that order; junction bases with no gene match: 8. Germline CDR1 reads MDHEN; CDR2 reads SYDVKM. Based on the CDR3 plus reference TRBV28 and TRBJ2-5, the full variable domain is DVKVTQSSRYLVKRTGEKVFLECVQDMDHENMFWYRQDPGLGLRLIYFSYDVKMKEKGDIPEGYSVSREKKERFSLILESASTNQTSMYLCASSLPSGRPGYQETQYFGPGTRLLVL.